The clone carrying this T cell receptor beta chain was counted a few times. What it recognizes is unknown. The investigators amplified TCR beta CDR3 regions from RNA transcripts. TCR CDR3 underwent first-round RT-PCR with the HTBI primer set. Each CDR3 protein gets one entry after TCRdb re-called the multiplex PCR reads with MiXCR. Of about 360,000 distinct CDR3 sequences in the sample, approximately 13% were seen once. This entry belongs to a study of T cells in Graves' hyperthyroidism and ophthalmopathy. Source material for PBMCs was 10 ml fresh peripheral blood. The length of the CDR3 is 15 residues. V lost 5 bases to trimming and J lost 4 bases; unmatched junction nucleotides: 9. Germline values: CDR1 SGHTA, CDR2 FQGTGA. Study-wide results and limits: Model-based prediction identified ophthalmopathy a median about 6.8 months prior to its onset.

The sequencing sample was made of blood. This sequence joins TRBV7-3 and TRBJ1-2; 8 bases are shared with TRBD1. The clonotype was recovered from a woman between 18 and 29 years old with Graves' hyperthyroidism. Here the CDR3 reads CASSPAAGGGYGYTF. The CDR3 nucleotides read TGTGCCAGCAGCCCGGCCGCAGGGGGCGGCTATGGCTACACCTTC.